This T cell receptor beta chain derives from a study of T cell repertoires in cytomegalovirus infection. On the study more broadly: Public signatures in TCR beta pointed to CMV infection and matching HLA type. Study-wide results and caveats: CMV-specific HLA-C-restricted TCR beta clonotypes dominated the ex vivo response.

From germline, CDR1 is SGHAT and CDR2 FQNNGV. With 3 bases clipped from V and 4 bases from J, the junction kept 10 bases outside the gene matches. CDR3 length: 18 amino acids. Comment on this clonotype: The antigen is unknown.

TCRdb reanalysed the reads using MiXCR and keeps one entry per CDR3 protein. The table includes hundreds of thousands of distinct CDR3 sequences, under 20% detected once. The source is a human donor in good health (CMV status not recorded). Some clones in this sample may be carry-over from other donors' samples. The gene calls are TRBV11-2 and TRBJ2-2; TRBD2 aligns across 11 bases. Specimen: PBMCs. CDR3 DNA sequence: TGTGCCAGCAGCTTTGGAGGTAGCGGGGGGGCAGGCACCGGGGAGCTGTTTTTT. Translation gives CASSFGGSGGAGTGELFF.